These T cell receptor beta chains were read from a single sample in a study of blood T cell repertoires in COVID-19. Assay: immunoSEQ multiplex PCR; the TCRdb copy retains only in-frame clones and omits some. The sample records hundreds of thousands of clones, roughly 90% being singletons. Sequencing used peripheral blood. The receptors derive from a woman aged 25 to 39 with COVID-19, enrolled during active disease. The CDR3 runs from the conserved cysteine through the conserved F or W. The D gene is left open where the match is weak. Not every row has a clone size; where given, it reads once, few, many or a size class.

J gene: TRBJ2-1; clone size: .; V gene: TRBV11-2; D gene: TRBD2; CDR3 DNA: TGTGCCAGCAGCTTAGGAGGCAGGGAGGGGAATGAGCAGTTCTTC; CDR3 protein: CASSLGGREGNEQFF
J gene: TRBJ2-3; clone size: .; V gene: TRBV11-2; D gene: TRBD2; CDR3 DNA: TGTGCCAGCAGCACCTTTGGGCGGGGGAGATACACAGATACGCAGTATTTT; CDR3 protein: CASSTFGRGRYTDTQYF
J gene: TRBJ1-2; clone size: .; V gene: TRBV19; D gene: .; CDR3 DNA: TGTGCCAGTGGAGGGGTAGCTAACTATGGCTACACCTTC; CDR3 protein: CASGGVANYGYTF
J gene: TRBJ1-6; clone size: .; V gene: TRBV6-5; D gene: TRBD1; CDR3 DNA: TGTGCCAGCAATCTAAGGACAGGGGAGGGTTCACCCCTCCACTTT; CDR3 protein: CASNLRTGEGSPLHF
J gene: TRBJ1-5; clone size: once; V gene: TRBV10-3; D gene: .; CDR3 DNA: TGTGCCACCGCTCCAGGGGGCAATCAGCCCCAGCATTTT; CDR3 protein: CATAPGGNQPQHF
J gene: TRBJ2-1; clone size: .; V gene: TRBV7-6; D gene: TRBD1; CDR3 DNA: TGTGCCAGCAGCTTTGCACAGGGGTCCTACAATGAGCAGTTCTTC; CDR3 protein: CASSFAQGSYNEQFF
J gene: TRBJ2-5; clone size: .; V gene: TRBV5-4; D gene: TRBD1; CDR3 DNA: TGTGCCAGCAGGACCGGGGACAGGAGCAAAGAGACCCAGTACTTC; CDR3 protein: CASRTGDRSKETQYF
J gene: TRBJ1-2; clone size: .; V gene: TRBV5-1; D gene: .; CDR3 DNA: TGCGCCTGTATGCGGGGGACCGGACGGAACTATGGCTACACCTTC; CDR3 protein: CACMRGTGRNYGYTF
J gene: TRBJ2-3; clone size: .; V gene: TRBV7-2; D gene: TRBD2; CDR3 DNA: TGTGCCAGCAGCCTGACTAGCGGGGGCACAGATACGCAGTATTTT; CDR3 protein: CASSLTSGGTDTQYF
J gene: TRBJ1-1; clone size: .; V gene: TRBV30; D gene: .; CDR3 DNA: TGTGCCTGGTCAGGGGTTGGCACTGAAGCTTTCTTT; CDR3 protein: CAWSGVGTEAFF
J gene: TRBJ2-7; clone size: .; V gene: TRBV4-3; D gene: TRBD2; CDR3 DNA: TGCGCCAGCAGCGACGGACTAGCGGAGACCTACGAGCAGTACTTC; CDR3 protein: CASSDGLAETYEQYF
J gene: TRBJ1-1; clone size: .; V gene: TRBV7-2; D gene: TRBD1; CDR3 DNA: TGTGCCAGCAGCTTAGGTGGGACAGGGGGCGTAGCTTTCTTT; CDR3 protein: CASSLGGTGGVAFF
J gene: TRBJ2-1; clone size: .; V gene: TRBV24-1; D gene: .; CDR3 DNA: TGTGCCACCAGTGATTTGTCGGCGGGGTTACCCAATGAGCAGTTCTTC; CDR3 protein: CATSDLSAGLPNEQFF
J gene: TRBJ2-2; clone size: .; V gene: TRBV19; D gene: .; CDR3 DNA: TGTGCCAGTCTACCGGGACACCAGAACACCGGGGAGCTGTTTTTT; CDR3 protein: CASLPGHQNTGELFF
J gene: TRBJ1-2; clone size: .; V gene: TRBV29-1; D gene: .; CDR3 DNA: TGCAGCGTTGGGGTGACAGAATCTAACTATGGCTACACCTTC; CDR3 protein: CSVGVTESNYGYTF
J gene: TRBJ2-1; clone size: .; V gene: TRBV6-5; D gene: TRBD2; CDR3 DNA: TGTGCCAGTCAAGCGGGGGGGCGGGCTGAGCAGTTCTTC; CDR3 protein: CASQAGGRAEQFF
J gene: TRBJ2-3; clone size: .; V gene: TRBV7-2; D gene: .; CDR3 DNA: TGTGCCAGCAGCTTAATGGACTGGGGAACGAAAACGCAGTATTTT; CDR3 protein: CASSLMDWGTKTQYF
J gene: TRBJ1-2; clone size: .; V gene: TRBV6-6; D gene: .; CDR3 DNA: TGTGCCAGCGTTCCACGAGGTTTCGGGGAGGGTGGCTACACCTTC; CDR3 protein: CASVPRGFGEGGYTF
J gene: TRBJ2-2; clone size: .; V gene: TRBV6-2/TRBV6-3; D gene: .; CDR3 DNA: TGTGCCAGCAGTTACTTAACAGGGTGGGGCTCGGACACCGGGGAGCTGTTTTTT; CDR3 protein: CASSYLTGWGSDTGELFF
J gene: TRBJ1-2; clone size: .; V gene: TRBV19; D gene: .; CDR3 DNA: TGTGCCAGTAGTATAGGGACAACTAACTATGGCTACACCTTC; CDR3 protein: CASSIGTTNYGYTF
J gene: TRBJ2-5; clone size: .; V gene: TRBV5-4; D gene: .; CDR3 DNA: TGTGCCAGCAGCTCGCTACAGGGTATGTTGGAGACCCAGTACTTC; CDR3 protein: CASSSLQGMLETQYF
J gene: TRBJ2-7; clone size: .; V gene: TRBV2; D gene: TRBD2; CDR3 DNA: TGTGCCAGCCTGACCGGGACTAGAGAGCAGTACTTC; CDR3 protein: CASLTGTREQYF
J gene: TRBJ1-6; clone size: few; V gene: TRBV28; D gene: TRBD1; CDR3 DNA: TGTGCCAGCAGTCCCCCGGGACAGGGCGGTTTGGATAATTCACCCCTCCACTTT; CDR3 protein: CASSPPGQGGLDNSPLHF
J gene: TRBJ1-2; clone size: .; V gene: TRBV28; D gene: TRBD1; CDR3 DNA: TGTGCCAGCAGCTATACACAGGGGTTTGCGTTTGGCTACACCTTC; CDR3 protein: CASSYTQGFAFGYTF
J gene: TRBJ1-2; clone size: .; V gene: TRBV18; D gene: .; CDR3 DNA: TGTGCCAGCTCACCAATGGCCGAACGAGGCTACACCTTC; CDR3 protein: CASSPMAERGYTF
J gene: TRBJ2-3; clone size: .; V gene: TRBV6-6; D gene: .; CDR3 DNA: TGTGCCAGCAACAAAGGACAGAGCACAGATACGCAGTATTTT; CDR3 protein: CASNKGQSTDTQYF
J gene: TRBJ1-1; clone size: few; V gene: TRBV12-3/TRBV12-4; D gene: .; CDR3 DNA: TGTGCCAGCAGTTTGGCGAACACTGAAGCTTTCTTT; CDR3 protein: CASSLANTEAFF
J gene: TRBJ1-4; clone size: .; V gene: TRBV11-2; D gene: .; CDR3 DNA: TGTGCCAGCAGCCCCGTCACAGGGTGGACTAATGAAAAACTGTTTTTT; CDR3 protein: CASSPVTGWTNEKLFF
J gene: TRBJ1-1; clone size: once; V gene: TRBV19; D gene: TRBD1; CDR3 DNA: TGTGCCAGTAGTTCTCACCCGGGACAGGGTATTCCTGAAGCTTTCTTT; CDR3 protein: CASSSHPGQGIPEAFF
J gene: TRBJ2-1; clone size: .; V gene: TRBV19; D gene: .; CDR3 DNA: TGTGCCAGTAGTATAGGACAGACCCTTTCCTACAATGAGCAGTTCTTC; CDR3 protein: CASSIGQTLSYNEQFF